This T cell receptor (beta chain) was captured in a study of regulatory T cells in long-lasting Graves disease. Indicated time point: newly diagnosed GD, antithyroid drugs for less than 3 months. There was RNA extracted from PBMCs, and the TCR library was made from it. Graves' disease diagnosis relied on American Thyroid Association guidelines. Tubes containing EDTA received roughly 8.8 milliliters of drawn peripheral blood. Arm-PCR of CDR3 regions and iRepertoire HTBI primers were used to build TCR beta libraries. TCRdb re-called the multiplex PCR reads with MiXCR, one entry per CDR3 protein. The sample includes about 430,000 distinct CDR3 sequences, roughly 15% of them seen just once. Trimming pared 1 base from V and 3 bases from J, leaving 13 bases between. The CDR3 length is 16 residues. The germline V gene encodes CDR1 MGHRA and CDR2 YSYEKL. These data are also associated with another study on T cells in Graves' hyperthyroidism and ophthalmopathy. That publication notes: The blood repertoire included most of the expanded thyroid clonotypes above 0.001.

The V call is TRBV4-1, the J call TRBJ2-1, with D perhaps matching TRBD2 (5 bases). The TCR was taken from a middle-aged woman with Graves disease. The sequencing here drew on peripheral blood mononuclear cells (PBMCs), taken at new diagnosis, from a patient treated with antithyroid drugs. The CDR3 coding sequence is TGCGCCAGCAGCCAAGTTGGGAGCAAGGTCTACAATGAGCAGTTCTTC. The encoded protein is CASSQVGSKVYNEQFF.